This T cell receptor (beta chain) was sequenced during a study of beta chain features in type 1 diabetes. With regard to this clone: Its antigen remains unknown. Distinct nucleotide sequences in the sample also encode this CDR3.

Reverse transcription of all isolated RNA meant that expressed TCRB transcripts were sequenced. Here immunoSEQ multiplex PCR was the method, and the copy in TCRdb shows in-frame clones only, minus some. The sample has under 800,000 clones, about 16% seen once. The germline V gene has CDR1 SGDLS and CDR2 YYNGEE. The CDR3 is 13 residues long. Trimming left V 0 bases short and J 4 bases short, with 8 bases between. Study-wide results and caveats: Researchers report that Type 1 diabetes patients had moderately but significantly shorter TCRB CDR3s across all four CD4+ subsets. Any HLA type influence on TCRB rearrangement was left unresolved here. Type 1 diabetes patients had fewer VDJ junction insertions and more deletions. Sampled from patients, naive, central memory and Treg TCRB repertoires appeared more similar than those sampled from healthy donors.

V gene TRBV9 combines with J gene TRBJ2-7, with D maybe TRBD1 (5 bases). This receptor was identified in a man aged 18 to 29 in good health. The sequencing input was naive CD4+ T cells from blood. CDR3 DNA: TGTGCCAGCAGCGTAGCAGGGTCGTACGAGCAGTACTTC. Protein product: CASSVAGSYEQYF.